The T cell receptor beta chain described here comes from a study of Ad26.COV2.S vaccination and SARS-CoV-2 variants (dated by TCRdb to the early 2020s). In terms of the full investigation: Vaccine-arm donors were drawn from COV1001, a multicentre, randomized, double-blind, placebo-controlled phase I-IIa trial of Ad26.COV2.S in healthy adults. The TCR-sequenced set comprised approximately 32 samples: some 20 Ad26.COV2.S vaccine recipients, 5 placebo recipients and 8 SARS-CoV-2 convalescent individuals. Throughout the experiments and outcome assessment, investigators stayed blinded to trial group allocation. Ad26.COV2.S was given intramuscularly at 5x10^10 or 1x10^11 viral particles, as a single shot or as two shots 56 days apart. Sequencing of the TCRbeta repertoire served to evaluate the specificity and breadth of SARS-CoV-2-reactive T cell receptors following Ad26.COV2.S vaccination. Trial participants were randomized into five groups of five: low-dose or high-dose Ad26.COV2.S given once or twice, or placebo on both occasions.

The immunoSEQ Assay was used to sequence TCRbeta CDR3 regions. After extraction, genomic DNA underwent amplification by bias-controlled multiplex PCR, followed by high-throughput sequencing. For the original study's pipeline: To quantify the absolute abundance of every unique TCRbeta CDR3 region, sequences were collapsed and filtered. T cell fraction was estimated by normalizing TCRbeta template counts to usable DNA, with usable DNA measured through amplification of reference genes found in all nucleated cells. Repertoire TCRs were annotated as SARS-CoV-2-specific by exact matching of V gene, CDR3 amino acid sequence and J gene to a known reactive TCR set. The reference SARS-CoV-2 TCR set was derived from MIRA and filtered for enrichment in COVID-19-positive ImmuneCODE repertoires, a step that removed public or cross-reactive TCRs. Using the MIRA antigens, annotated TCRs were further analysed by specific ORF or by position within an ORF. Breadth was defined as the number of annotated unique rearrangements divided by the total number of unique productive rearrangements, and depth was defined as the summed frequency of the annotated unique rearrangements. Group comparisons of TCR breadth used two-sided Wilcoxon rank-sum tests. This is the immuneACCESS table as TCRdb keeps it, with only in-frame sequences that have V and J called. A part of the clones is gone; compared with another copy, unresolved V genes explain less than half, and the rest is unexplained. V and J calls and clone size are given by that table; D and trimming were obtained from the DNA. The sample table shows fewer than 500,000 clones, and about nine tenths are seen once. The ten biggest clones cover less than 15% of the sample.

This clone was seen only a few times. No antigen is known for it. Base qualities were left out, and no much larger clone turns up one base away. Including the terminal cysteine and phenylalanine, the CDR3 comprises 12 residues. The kept DNA is CDR3 alone, 36 bases in frame from the first base. CDR1 and CDR2 are read off the germline V gene as SQVTM and ANQGSEA. What the authors observed across the whole study: The authors noted that total T cell responses may have been underestimated by the TCR breadth and depth analyses. Non-spike TCR breadth was comparable between vaccine and placebo recipients, consistent with the vaccine containing only spike. Substantial breadth of spike-specific CD8+ and CD4+ T cell responses was reported after vaccination. Compared with placebo recipients, Ad26.COV2.S recipients showed higher spike-specific TCR breadth (P = 0.0014). Comparing responses between vaccine doses or regimens was not something the study was powered to do.

What this sample's treatment or condition label stands for: 15 to 20 received Ad26.COV2.S at low or high dose, single or two shots; roughly five received placebo; per-sample allocation not given. Repertoires of vaccine and placebo recipients were sequenced from samples taken on day 63 after the first injection. Between 29 July and 7 August 2020, Cohort 1b enrolled about 27 adults aged 18-55 years at one site in Boston, USA. Ad26.COV2.S was a replication-incompetent adenovirus type 26 vector expressing a prefusion-stabilized SARS-CoV-2 spike protein from the original Wuhan strain. This specimen consisted of peripheral blood, obtained in a trial of Ad26.COV2.S vaccine versus placebo. The V gene is TRBV29-1 and the J gene is TRBJ1-1, with TRBD1 tentatively as D gene (5 bases match). The TCR sequence derives from a person between 18 and 65 years old who received the Ad26.COV2.S COVID-19 vaccine or a placebo. The bases read TGCAGTGTCCGAAAACAGGAGACTGAAGCTTTCTTT. This gives the protein CSVRKQETEAFF.